The clone carrying this T cell receptor beta chain occurred once. The CDR3 consists of 14 residues. Trimming pared 5 bases from V and 9 bases from J, leaving 19 bases between. CDR1 SGHTA and CDR2 FQGNSA come from the germline V gene. The table came from immunoSEQ multiplex PCR; TCRdb's copy has only in-frame clones and leaves some out. Among over 150,000 clones listed, almost 90% were seen once. The entry originates in a study of T cell responses to AZD1222 COVID-19 vaccine. The receptor was derived from an adult in good health. This sequence joins TRBV7-2 and TRBJ1-2, with a possible D match to TRBD1 (6 bases). The sequencing here drew on peripheral blood, taken on day 0 of AZD1222 vaccination. The CDR3 is CASSRGQGKRSYTF. CDR3 bases: TGTGCCAGCAGCCGGGGCCAGGGGAAGCGGAGCTACACCTTC.